The rows below give T cell receptor beta chains drawn from one sample of a study of blood T cells in healthy people across ages. TCRdb re-analysed the 5' RACE reads in MiXCR, keeping a single row per CDR3 protein. Here the sample spans 500,000 to 700,000 distinct CDR3 sequences, less than 35% being singletons. Sequencing was carried out using blood. The receptors originated from an elderly woman in good health. Both conserved end residues are part of each CDR3. The D gene is left open where the match is weak. Rows give clone size only sometimes, using once, few, many, or a class for an expanded clone.

V	J	size	length	D	DNA	CDR3
TRBV6-2/TRBV6-3	TRBJ1-6	few	14	NA	TGTGCCAGCAGAAAGGGGAGGGGCAATTCACCCCTCCACTTT	CASRKGRGNSPLHF
TRBV7-3	TRBJ2-7	many	15	TRBD1	TGTGCCAGCAGCCAGGGACAGGGAAAGACCTACGAGCAGTACTTC	CASSQGQGKTYEQYF
TRBV7-8	TRBJ1-1	few	17	NA	TGTGCCAGCAGCTTAGCTAGTGGAGCAGCAATAAACACTGAAGCTTTCTTT	CASSLASGAAINTEAFF
TRBV20-1	TRBJ1-1	few	14	NA	TGCAGTGCCGAGGAGGAGGGTTGGAACACTGAAGCTTTCTTT	CSAEEEGWNTEAFF
TRBV2	TRBJ1-2	NA	14	NA	TGTGCCAGCAGTGTGGGGGCAGCTAACTATGGCTACACCTTC	CASSVGAANYGYTF
TRBV29-1	TRBJ2-3	many	15	NA	TGCAGCGTTGAAGGGCCGGCAGGACCCACAGATACGCAGTATTTT	CSVEGPAGPTDTQYF
TRBV7-3	TRBJ1-6	few	14	NA	TGTGCCAGCAGCTTAGAGGGGGGACGATCACCCCTCCACTTT	CASSLEGGRSPLHF
TRBV7-6	TRBJ2-3	many	16	TRBD1	TGTGCCAGCAGCCCAGAAGTTGGACAGGGTCTAGATACGCAGTATTTT	CASSPEVGQGLDTQYF
TRBV30	TRBJ2-5	NA	14	NA	TGTGCCTGGATTGGGGGGGGCCCCCGGAGAGAGCAGTACTTC	CAWIGGGPRREQYF
TRBV5-1	TRBJ1-6	few	16	NA	TGCGCCAGCAGCTTGACCGACAACTCCTATAATTCACCCCTCCACTTT	CASSLTDNSYNSPLHF
TRBV6-6	TRBJ1-2	many	16	NA	TGTGCCAGCAGTTACTCCAAGGACCCCCGGGGGGATGGCTACACCTTC	CASSYSKDPRGDGYTF
TRBV5-4	TRBJ2-5	NA	15	TRBD2	TGTGCCAGCAGATCCTCTAGCGGGGGGGAGTATGAGCAGTACTTC	CASRSSSGGEYEQYF
TRBV20-1	TRBJ2-1	many	13	NA	TGCAGTGCTGCCGTCTCGGCAGTCAATGAGCAGTTCTTC	CSAAVSAVNEQFF
TRBV20-1	TRBJ2-1	NA	15	TRBD2	TGCAGTGCCAGGTGGGCTAGCGGGAGGGACAATGAGCAGTTCTTC	CSARWASGRDNEQFF
TRBV9	TRBJ2-3	many	15	NA	TGTGCCAGCAGCGTAGGGGGCAGCCTCACAGATACGCAGTATTTT	CASSVGGSLTDTQYF
TRBV24-1	TRBJ1-2	once	15	NA	TGTGCCACCAGTGATTCCGGGGACCCCAACTATGGCTACACCTTC	CATSDSGDPNYGYTF
TRBV5-6	TRBJ2-7	few	16	TRBD2	TGTGCCAGCAGCTCCGTGACGGGGGGACGCGAGGATGAGCAGTACTTC	CASSSVTGGREDEQYF
TRBV11-2	TRBJ2-7	NA	14	NA	TGTGCCAGCAGCTTTGGGAGCTCCTACAATGAGCAGTACTTC	CASSFGSSYNEQYF
TRBV7-2	TRBJ2-1	many	15	TRBD2	TGTGCCAGCAGCCCTAGCGGGGGGGCTTTTAATGAGCAGTTCTTC	CASSPSGGAFNEQFF
TRBV24-1	TRBJ2-1	many	13	TRBD2	TGTGCCACCAGTGACGGCGCCGGGAGGAAGCAGTTCTTC	CATSDGAGRKQFF
TRBV2	TRBJ2-4	many	13	NA	TGTGCCAGTAAAATTACAGGGTATGGCATTCAGTACTTC	CASKITGYGIQYF
TRBV20-1	TRBJ1-2	many	13	NA	TGCAGTGCTAGAGATATGGGGGCTTCTGGCTACACCTTC	CSARDMGASGYTF
TRBV12-3/TRBV12-4	TRBJ2-3	many	16	TRBD2	TGTGCCAGCAGTTTCTCTCCGGGAGGGGAAAGCAATACGCAGTATTTT	CASSFSPGGESNTQYF
TRBV5-6	TRBJ1-1	NA	13	NA	TGTGCCAGCAGCCCGTGGGGTCGAACTGAAGCTTTCTTT	CASSPWGRTEAFF
TRBV7-2	TRBJ2-5	NA	12	NA	TGTGCCAGCAGCATCTCCCAAGAGACCCAGTACTTC	CASSISQETQYF
TRBV7-8	TRBJ2-5	many	13	NA	TGTGCCAGCAGCCCCTTTGCGAAAGAGACCCAGTACTTC	CASSPFAKETQYF
TRBV3-1	TRBJ2-1	NA	16	NA	TGTGCCAGCAGCTTACCGGGACGGCGGGTTCTCTACGAGCAGTTCTTC	CASSLPGRRVLYEQFF
TRBV7-9	TRBJ1-2	many	13	NA	TGTGCCAGCAGCCACACAAAGGGGTATGGCTACACCTTC	CASSHTKGYGYTF
TRBV7-7	TRBJ2-2	NA	13	NA	TGTGCCAGCAGTTCGGGGGCCACCGGGGAGCTGTTTTTT	CASSSGATGELFF
TRBV5-1	TRBJ2-5	NA	15	TRBD1	TGCGCCAGCAGCTCGGAGGACAGGGGAGAAGAGACCCAGTACTTC	CASSSEDRGEETQYF
TRBV28	TRBJ1-5	NA	13	NA	TGTGCCAGTGCTGATCCACCTAGTCAGCCCCAGCATTTT	CASADPPSQPQHF
TRBV5-1	TRBJ1-2	many	17	TRBD1	TGCGCCAGCAGCTTGCGGGGGACAGGGGGCGTTATCTATGGCTACACCTTC	CASSLRGTGGVIYGYTF
TRBV7-2	TRBJ2-2	NA	14	NA	TGTGCCAGCGGAAATTCGCCAAGGACCGGGGAGCTGTTTTTT	CASGNSPRTGELFF
TRBV10-3	TRBJ2-1	NA	14	TRBD2	TGTGCCATCGGCGTAGCGGGGCCGGGAGAGACCCAGTTCTTC	CAIGVAGPGETQFF
TRBV14	TRBJ2-3	NA	13	NA	TGTGCCAGCAGCCAAGAGGTAGGGTACGCGCAGTATTTT	CASSQEVGYAQYF
TRBV28	TRBJ2-3	NA	15	TRBD2	TGTGCCACCCGATCTAGCGGGGGGCCTCGGGATACGCAGTATTTT	CATRSSGGPRDTQYF
TRBV7-9	TRBJ2-1	many	12	NA	TGTGCCAGCACCCCCCTGGCTGGTGAGCAGTTCTTC	CASTPLAGEQFF
TRBV13	TRBJ2-3	many	15	TRBD2	TGTGCCAGCAGCCCCGGACTAGGTGAGAGAGATACGCAGTATTTT	CASSPGLGERDTQYF
TRBV6-6	TRBJ1-2	NA	12	NA	TGTGCCAGCAGTGGACAGAACTATGGCTACACCTTC	CASSGQNYGYTF
TRBV5-4	TRBJ2-3	once	12	NA	TGTGCCAGCAACTTCGTCCGAGATACGCAGTATTTT	CASNFVRDTQYF
TRBV7-2	TRBJ2-1	many	15	NA	TGTGCCAGCAGCTCACGCCGGGGTTCCCTAGGGGAGCAGTTCTTC	CASSSRRGSLGEQFF
TRBV9	TRBJ2-6	many	17	NA	TGTGCCAGCAGCGGACCCGGAGACTCTGGAGGGGCCAACGTCCTGACTTTC	CASSGPGDSGGANVLTF
TRBV7-2	TRBJ2-3	many	15	NA	TGTGCCAGCAGCTTGGCCGGGGATAGCACAGATACGCAGTATTTT	CASSLAGDSTDTQYF
TRBV12-3/TRBV12-4	TRBJ1-4	NA	15	NA	TGTGCCAGCAGTCCCGACAGCCCAACTAATGAAAAACTGTTTTTT	CASSPDSPTNEKLFF
TRBV7-2	TRBJ2-1	once	15	TRBD2	TGCGCCAGCAGCCCGTGGGGACTATCCGACAATGAGCAGTTCTTC	CASSPWGLSDNEQFF
TRBV7-2	TRBJ1-5	NA	13	NA	TGTGCCAGCAGCCGGGGGGTAAGTCAGCCCCAGCATTTT	CASSRGVSQPQHF
TRBV20-1	TRBJ2-1	NA	19	NA	TGCAGTGCTAGAGATGCTAACCTACAAGGCGGCAACTCCTACAATGAGCAGTTCTTC	CSARDANLQGGNSYNEQFF
TRBV12-3/TRBV12-4	TRBJ2-1	many	14	TRBD2	TGTGCCAGCAGTGATAGCGGGGGGGTTGATGAGCAGTTCTTC	CASSDSGGVDEQFF
TRBV7-9	TRBJ2-5	NA	16	NA	TGCGCCAGCAGCTTAGGCCAGACAGGTTTGGGTGAGACCCAGTACTTC	CASSLGQTGLGETQYF
TRBV20-1	TRBJ1-2	many	12	NA	TGCAGTGCTAGAGACCTACAGGCTGGCTACACCTTC	CSARDLQAGYTF
TRBV5-5	TRBJ2-3	many	19	TRBD2	TGTGCCAGCAGCTGGCGGGTTGGACTAGCGGGTTCCACCACAGATACGCAGTATTTT	CASSWRVGLAGSTTDTQYF
TRBV20-1	TRBJ1-2	once	14	TRBD1	TGCAGGGCGGACCCCGGGACAGGCCTGGAGGGCTACACCTTC	CRADPGTGLEGYTF
TRBV6-5	TRBJ1-1	few	10	NA	TGTGCCAGGGGACGGAGTGAAGCTTTCTTT	CARGRSEAFF
TRBV6-2/TRBV6-3	TRBJ1-1	few	15	NA	TGTGCCAGCAGTTACTCATTTGGGGTGAACACTGAAGCTTTCTTT	CASSYSFGVNTEAFF